This T cell receptor beta chain was retrieved from a study of T-cell reconstitution after alpha-beta-depleted transplantation in children. Germline loops: CDR1 LGHNA, CDR2 YSLEER. V gave up 4 bases and J gave up 6 bases, with 27 bases separating them. The CDR3 is 18 residues long. This clonotype has more than one count but fewer than ten. As it was prepared, the TCRbeta library received unique molecular identifiers. From the PCR reads, TCRdb called clonotypes with MiXCR, one entry per CDR3 protein. The sample carries a few hundred thousand distinct CDR3 sequences, around 12% recorded once. The material was PBMCs from the stem cell graft donor, obtained from the stem cell graft. This TCR derives from a human donor who donated a stem cell graft to a child with combined immunodeficiency. V is TRBV4-3 and J is TRBJ1-2; a possible D gene is TRBD1 (6 bases). The CDR3 bases are TGCGCCAGCAGCCGAGGGACAATAAGGAAACTATGGCGGGATGGCTACACCTTC. Translation gives CASSRGTIRKLWRDGYTF.